Sequencing of this T cell receptor beta chain was carried out in a study of cytomegalovirus exposure and HLA in healthy donors listed by TCRdb under 2017. Study-level background: According to an earlier analysis of several hundred of the donors, about 180 million T cells yielded 95 million to 140 million unique TCR beta sequences and around 280 Gb of sequence data. Typing coverage varied by locus: roughly 629-640 donors for A, B, C, DRB1 and DQB1; under 550 for DQA1; over 600 for DPA1; approximately 470 for DPB1. High-throughput TCR immunosequencing, statistical association of individual TCRs with disease status, and machine learning were combined to predict cytomegalovirus infection status. Among 398 genotyped donors of the cohort, an average of approximately 240,000 unique TCR beta nucleotide sequences were sequenced per donor, 15% to 20% of them non-productive. A handful of DR-DQ haplotypes were handled as single units for association and clustering because linkage in the cohort was strong. Donor age, sex, ethnicity and CMV serostatus were collected together with the repertoire data. In the later analysis, no new phenotypic data were used to find candidate immune exposures; instead, reliance was placed on TCR beta sequences and their occurrence across donors. An early release covering more than 500 HLA-typed donors comprised about 300 gigabases of sequencing data and about 90 million unique TCR sequences. In addition to the first cohort of 666 subjects, a separate validation cohort of approximately 120 different subjects was used. To decide whether each TCR beta V gene segment behaved as functional or pseudogenic, an earlier analysis of nearly 600 of the donors relied on high-throughput TCR beta sequencing. Among the roughly 380 genotyped donors, about 83% belonged to the genetic ancestry cluster associated with self-reported Caucasian donors. HLA typing included class I and class II loci at four-digit resolution. A later genetic analysis took genome-wide SNP genotypes for about three fifths of the roughly 700 donors and used that subset as a discovery cohort. The aim of the study was to test whether cataloging public T cell receptors could identify signatures of past pathogen exposure. Every repertoire in the discovery cohort had been generated on one and the same sequencing platform. The T cell repertoires of around 670 subjects were profiled by immunosequencing and related to cytomegalovirus serostatus. A later analysis re-analyzed previously published TCR beta repertoires from 650 to 800 donors and added high-resolution HLA genotyping to study TCR occurrence patterns. Overall results and qualifications from the work: The study gave a list of under 200 TCR beta chains associated with cytomegalovirus. It was suggested by the authors that the approach could potentially be generalized to other disease states and immunological phenotypes. A few of the identified cytomegalovirus-associated TCR beta chains were confirmed in vitro to be specific for cytomegalovirus antigens. In this cohort, only TCR beta chains were sequenced, and detectable features were limited by the absence of alpha or paired-chain data. Because some donors lacked HLA typing at each locus, the association tests relied only on the typed subset. While some public TCRs were present in many individuals, most TCR sequences turned up only very rarely across donors. An association between a missense DCLRE1C variant and V-gene and J-gene trimming of TCR beta chains was found in a later genetic analysis and replicated in an independent cohort. Broadly in line with IMGT annotations, most TCR beta V segments showed up in productive rearrangements about 87% or about 30% of the time in an earlier analysis of under 700 of the donors. Some IMGT-functional V segments, including TRBV6-2 and TRBV6-3, could not be told apart with the 87-base-pair reads, so those segments were excluded. The classifier was reported to diagnose cytomegalovirus status with high specificity and sensitivity in both the original and validation cohorts. The only immune exposure information available for the cohort was CMV serostatus. Several of the top co-occurrence clusters appeared to be linked to parvovirus B19, influenza, CMV and Epstein-Barr virus, according to a later analysis. In a later analysis, HLA-associated TCR beta chains showed more clonal expansion and lower generation probabilities than non-associated chains that were equally common. According to a later genetic analysis, donors in an Asian-associated ancestry cluster had fewer N-insertions in productive TCRs than the approximately 690-donor mean. A later analysis associated some 17,000 TCR beta sequences with specific HLA alleles at a false discovery rate of 0.05. Correlated functional status among segregating V segments might be attributable to linkage disequilibrium, but an unknown experimental factor could not be ruled out. A cluster of highly shared sequence variants was judged likely to be a technical artifact of the sequencing pipeline. Most CMV-associated TCR beta chains appeared to be HLA-restricted in a later analysis, and the HLA associations seemed to be driven largely by CMV exposure. A further reported finding was that TCR beta sequences accurately predicted the HLA-A and HLA-B alleles for most subjects in the first cohort. Presence/absence analyses assumed roughly uniform sequencing depth across donors, an assumption that may not hold. Because counts were too low, fewer than 20 rarely observed V segments, including chromosome 9 orphons, were excluded from the earlier analysis of 587 of the donors. When HLA alleles, especially DR and DQ, strongly co-occurred, attributing TCR associations to individual alleles was difficult. According to a later analysis, TCR association rates differed among HLA loci, with DRB1 alleles showing the most associated TCRs and HLA-C alleles showing the fewest.

In the case of this clone: Its recognized antigen is unknown. No much larger clone is present one base from it, and per-base qualities are unavailable.

Library creation used the immunoSEQ multiplex PCR assay. For the multiplex PCR, a mixture combining 60 forward primers for TCR Vbeta segments and 13 reverse primers for TCR Jbeta segments was used. The CDR3 region of rearranged TCR beta genes was amplified from genomic DNA with a multiplex PCR assay. On the Illumina HiSeq System, the amplified TCR beta libraries were sequenced as 87-base-pair reads. Regarding the original processing steps: A later analysis counted some 74 million unique TCR beta chains across the 550 to 700 repertoires, and around 9.9 million of these chains were shared by at least two donors. Raw reads were error-corrected and collapsed into unique sequences with a nearest-neighbor algorithm that merged closely related sequences to remove PCR and sequencing errors. CDR3 sequences were aligned to IMGT reference sequences to assign V, D and J gene segments. Each retained sequence needed at least a six-nucleotide match to both a V gene segment and a J gene segment. A rearrangement was called productive if the CDR3 had no stop codons and remained in frame with V and J, and every other rearrangement was called non-productive. Following IMGT convention, CDR3 was defined as the stretch from the second conserved V-encoded cysteine up to the conserved J-encoded phenylalanine. In an earlier analysis of roughly 610 of the donors, sequences lacking an unambiguous match to a single V gene segment were excluded. An earlier analysis of several hundred of the donors called V segments functional above 56.7% productive rearrangements and segregating when the between-donor standard deviation exceeded 5%. To diagnose cytomegalovirus status from the catalog of TCR beta chain sequences, a statistical classification framework was built. A later analysis assigned V and J genes by comparing TCR nucleotide sequences with IMGT/GENE-DB human TR gene sequences. The TCRdist pipeline was used in a later analysis to assign CDR3 sequences and most-parsimonious VDJ recombination scenarios. In a later analysis, each TCR beta chain was defined by its CDR3 amino acid sequence together with its V-gene family, and reads without a unique V-gene family were excluded. In a later analysis, around 600 highly shared, low-generation-probability nucleotide sequences were removed to address suspected cross-contamination and a sequencing artifact. In a later analysis, a clonal expansion index for each public chain was calculated from normalized within-repertoire ranks of inferred template counts. Generation probabilities in a later analysis came from a VDJ recombination model fitted to out-of-frame rearrangements, and those results were checked against IGoR. In a later analysis, TCR-TCR, TCR-HLA and TCR-CMV co-occurrence was scored with hypergeometric tests, and a repertoire-size bias correction was applied to TCR pairs. In a later analysis, false discovery rates were estimated by permuting HLA or CMV assignments 20 times. In a later analysis, co-occurring TCRs were grouped using DBSCAN, with TCRdist sequence similarity added in when clustering inside HLA-allele-positive subsets. Co-occurrence clustering excluded repertoires with fewer than 30,000 or more than 120,000 public chains, plus five with anomalous nucleotide sharing. Sourced from immuneACCESS, this table was stored by TCRdb with only in-frame sequences that have V and J called. A share of the clones is absent; for the studies checked, an unresolved V gene accounts for under half, and the remainder has no known explanation. V and J calls plus clone size are reproduced from that table; the DNA served to infer D and trimming. In this sample the table shows fewer than 110,000 clones, around 85% of which occur a single time. About 3.8% of the sample lies in the top ten.

The cohort comprised around 690 healthy bone marrow donors. Cohort members were all nominally healthy when sampled, although unrecorded immune exposures were likely present. The donor was CMV seronegative and was included in the group of hundreds of seronegative cohort members. A peripheral blood sample was provided by each donor, and peripheral blood mononuclear cells were used for TCR beta sequencing. Genomic DNA was extracted from the blood cell samples with the Qiagen DNeasy Blood Extraction Kit. Germline trimming amounts to 6 bases on V and 4 bases on J, with 14 as the count of junction bases outside the gene matches. The CDR3 runs 17 amino acids, cysteine and phenylalanine included. The kept DNA is CDR3 alone, 51 bases in frame from the first base. According to the germline V gene, CDR1 reads MDHEN and CDR2 reads SYDVKM.

Source material: PBMCs. This chain joins TRBV28 to TRBJ1-3; the central 8 bases match TRBD1. This TCR was recovered from a man aged 25-45 years in good health and CMV-seronegative. The DNA sequence reads TGTGCCAGCAGGAACCGGACAGGGCTAGTTAGGGGAAACACCATATATTTT. Translation gives CASRNRTGLVRGNTIYF.